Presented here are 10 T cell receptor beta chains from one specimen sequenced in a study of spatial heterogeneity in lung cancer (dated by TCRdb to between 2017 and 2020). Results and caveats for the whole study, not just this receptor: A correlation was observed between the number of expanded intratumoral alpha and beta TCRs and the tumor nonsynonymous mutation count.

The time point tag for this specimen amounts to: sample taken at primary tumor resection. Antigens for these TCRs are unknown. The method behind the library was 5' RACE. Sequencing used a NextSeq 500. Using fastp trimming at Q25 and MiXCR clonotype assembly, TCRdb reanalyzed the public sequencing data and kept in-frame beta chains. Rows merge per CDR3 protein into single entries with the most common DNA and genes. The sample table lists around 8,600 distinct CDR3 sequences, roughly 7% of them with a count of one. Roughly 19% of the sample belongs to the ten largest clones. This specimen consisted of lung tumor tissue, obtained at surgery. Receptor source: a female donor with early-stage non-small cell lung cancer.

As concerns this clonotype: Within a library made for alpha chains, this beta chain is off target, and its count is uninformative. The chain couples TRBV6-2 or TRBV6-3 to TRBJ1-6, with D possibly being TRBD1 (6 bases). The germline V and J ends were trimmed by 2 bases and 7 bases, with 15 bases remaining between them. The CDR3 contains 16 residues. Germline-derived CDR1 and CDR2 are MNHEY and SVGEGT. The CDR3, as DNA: TGTGCCAGCAGTTACGCCAGGGGCGGGCGGAATTCACCCCTCCACTTT. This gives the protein CASSYARGGRNSPLHF.

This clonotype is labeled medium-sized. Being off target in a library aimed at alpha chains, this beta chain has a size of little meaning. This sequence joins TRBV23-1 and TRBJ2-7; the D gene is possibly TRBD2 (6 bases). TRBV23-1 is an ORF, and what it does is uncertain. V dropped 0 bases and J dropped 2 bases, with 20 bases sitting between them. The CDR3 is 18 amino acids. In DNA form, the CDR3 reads TGCGCCAGCAGTCAATCGACCATGGGAGGAGCCCGAACCTACGAGCAGTACTTC. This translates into CASSQSTMGGARTYEQYF.

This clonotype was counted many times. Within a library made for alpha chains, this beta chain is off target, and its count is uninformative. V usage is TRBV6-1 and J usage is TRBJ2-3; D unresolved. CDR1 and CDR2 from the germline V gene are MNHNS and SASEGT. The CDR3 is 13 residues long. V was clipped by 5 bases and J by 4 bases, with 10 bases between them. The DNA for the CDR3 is TGTGCCAGCAGTTTCAACCCCTCAGATACGCAGTATTTT. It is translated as CASSFNPSDTQYF.

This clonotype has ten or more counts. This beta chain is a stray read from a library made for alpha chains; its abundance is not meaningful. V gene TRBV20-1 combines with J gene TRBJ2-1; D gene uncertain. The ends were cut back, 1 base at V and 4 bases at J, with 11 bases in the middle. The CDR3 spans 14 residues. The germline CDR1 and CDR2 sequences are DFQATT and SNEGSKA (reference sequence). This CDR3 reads CSARVRAFYNEQFF. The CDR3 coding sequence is TGCAGTGCTAGAGTTCGAGCGTTTTACAATGAGCAGTTCTTC.

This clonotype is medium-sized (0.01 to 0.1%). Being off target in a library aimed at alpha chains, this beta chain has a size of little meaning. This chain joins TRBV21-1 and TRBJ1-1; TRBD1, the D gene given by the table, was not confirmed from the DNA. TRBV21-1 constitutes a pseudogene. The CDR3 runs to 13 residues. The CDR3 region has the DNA TGTGCCAGCAGCAAAACAGGGAGACACAAAGCTTTCTTT. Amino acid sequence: CASSKTGRHKAFF.

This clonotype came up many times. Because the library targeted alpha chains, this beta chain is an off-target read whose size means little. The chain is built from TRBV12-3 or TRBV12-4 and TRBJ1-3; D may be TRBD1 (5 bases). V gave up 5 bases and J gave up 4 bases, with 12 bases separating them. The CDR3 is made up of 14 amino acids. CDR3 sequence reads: CASSMGEGGNTIYF. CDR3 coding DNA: TGTGCCAGCAGTATGGGGGAAGGAGGAAACACCATATATTTT.

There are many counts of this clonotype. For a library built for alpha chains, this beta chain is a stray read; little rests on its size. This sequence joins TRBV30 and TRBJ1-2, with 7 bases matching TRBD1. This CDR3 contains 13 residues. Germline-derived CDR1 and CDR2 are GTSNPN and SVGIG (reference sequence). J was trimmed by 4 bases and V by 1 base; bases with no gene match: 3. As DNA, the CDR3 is TGTGCCTGGAGTGAATCAGGGGGCTATGGCTACACCTTC. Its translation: CAWSESGGYGYTF.

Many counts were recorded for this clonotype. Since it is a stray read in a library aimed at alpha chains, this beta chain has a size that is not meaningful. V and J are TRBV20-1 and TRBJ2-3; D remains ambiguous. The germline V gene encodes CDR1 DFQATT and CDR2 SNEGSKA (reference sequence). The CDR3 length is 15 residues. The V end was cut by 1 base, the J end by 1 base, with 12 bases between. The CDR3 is CSARVFLDRTDTQYF. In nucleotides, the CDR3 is TGCAGTGCTAGAGTCTTCCTGGACCGCACAGATACGCAGTATTTT.

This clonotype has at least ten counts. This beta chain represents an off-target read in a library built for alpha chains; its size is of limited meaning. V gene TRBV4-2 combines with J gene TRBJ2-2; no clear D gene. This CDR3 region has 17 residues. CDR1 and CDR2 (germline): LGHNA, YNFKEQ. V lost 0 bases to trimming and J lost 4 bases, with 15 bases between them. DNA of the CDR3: TGTGCCAGCAGCCAAGATGTGGTCCTGGGATTCACCGGGGAGCTGTTTTTT. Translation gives CASSQDVVLGFTGELFF.

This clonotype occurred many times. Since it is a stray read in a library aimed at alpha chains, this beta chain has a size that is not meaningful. The CDR3 sequence is CASSPAASGDYEQYF. For the CDR3, the DNA is TGTGCCAGCTCACCAGCGGCTAGCGGAGACTACGAGCAGTACTTC. The chain recombines TRBV18 with TRBJ2-7; the match to TRBD2 covers 7 bases. The ends lost 2 bases at V and 3 bases at J; junction bases unmatched: 7. Germline CDR1 and CDR2: KGHSH and LQKENI. The CDR3 is 15 amino acids.